The 28 T cell receptor beta chains in this list originate from one sample, sequenced in a study of chemoradiotherapy in HPV16-positive cancers. Here immunoSEQ multiplex PCR was the method, and the copy in TCRdb shows in-frame clones only, minus some. The data show roughly 13,000 clones, roughly nine tenths seen once. Sample: tumor tissue, taken from a patient who underwent chemoradiotherapy. The origin of the receptors is a human donor with HPV-associated anogenital cancer.

The J gene is TRBJ2-1, the V gene TRBV4-1, with D hard to call. CDR1 and CDR2 (germline): MGHRA, YSYEKL. The germline V and J ends were trimmed by 1 base and 4 bases, with 2 bases remaining between them. This CDR3 is 12 amino acids long. The CDR3 DNA sequence: TGCGCCAGCAGCCAAGGTTACAATGAGCAGTTCTTC. It yields the protein CASSQGYNEQFF.

The chain uses TRBV11-3 and TRBJ2-7; TRBD2 aligns across 7 bases. With 4 bases clipped from V and 9 bases from J, the junction kept 9 bases outside the gene matches. Germline loops: CDR1 SGHNT, CDR2 YENEEA. The CDR3 spans 13 residues. CDR3 residues: CASSSGRSVGQYF. The CDR3 DNA reads TGTGCCAGCAGCTCCGGGAGGTCGGTCGGGCAGTACTTC.

To note about this clone: Germline and junction disagree at one end, which may indicate a read error. The chain carries TRBV6-1 and TRBJ2-4; no reliable D call. The CDR3 is made up of 10 amino acids. In germline, CDR1 is MNHNS, CDR2 SASEGT. The CDR3 sequence: CASGDNTQYF. The CDR3, as DNA: TGTGCCAGCGGTGACAATACTCAGTACTTC.

V is TRBV14 and J is TRBJ1-2; D gene uncertain. Germline loops: CDR1 SGHDN, CDR2 FVKESK. The CDR3 totals 13 residues. Trimming cost V 0 bases and J 6 bases, with 8 bases left between them. CDR3 sequence: CASSQEFWDGYTF. CDR3 sequence (DNA): TGTGCCAGCAGCCAAGAATTTTGGGATGGCTACACCTTC.

CDR3 DNA sequence: TGTGCCAGCAGTGACGGGCTAGCGGGGGGACCCCAAGAGACCCAGTACTTC. Translation: CASSDGLAGGPQETQYF. This chain uses TRBV6-1 with TRBJ2-5; 11 nucleotides line up with TRBD2. With V trimmed by 3 bases and J by 1 base, 7 bases remained unmatched. The germline CDR1 and CDR2 sequences are MNHNS and SASEGT. This CDR3 contains 17 residues.

The chain recombines TRBV7-9 with TRBJ2-7; D is ambiguous. CDR1 and CDR2 (germline): SEHNR, FQNEAQ (reference sequence). This CDR3 is built from 14 residues. V lost 2 bases and J 6 bases, leaving 14 bases between the germline ends. The DNA for the CDR3 is TGTGCCAGCAGCTTAACTCCAACCGTGGTCGAGCAGTACTTC. This translates into CASSLTPTVVEQYF.

V gene TRBV27 combines with J gene TRBJ2-1; unclear D gene. Trimming took 4 bases from V and 1 from J, leaving 8 bases between them. The germline gives CDR1 MNHEY, CDR2 SMNVEV (reference sequence). CDR3 length equals 14 residues. The CDR3 sequence is CASSYISSYNEQFF. In DNA form, the CDR3 reads TGTGCCAGCAGTTATATAAGTTCCTACAATGAGCAGTTCTTC.

The chain employs TRBV5-1 and TRBJ1-1; D is perhaps TRBD1 (6 bases). Germline assignment: CDR1 SGHRS and CDR2 YFSETQ. This CDR3 region has 13 residues. V shed 3 bases and J shed 1 base, with 7 bases lying between them. The CDR3 region has the DNA TGCGCCAGCAGCTCGGGGGCGAACACTGAAGCTTTCTTT. Translation: CASSSGANTEAFF.

The V gene is TRBV19, the J gene TRBJ1-1; D not resolved. This CDR3 spans 16 amino acids. The germline V gene encodes CDR1 LNHDA and CDR2 SQIVND (reference sequence). With 5 bases removed from V and 0 bases from J, the gap between germline ends came to 16 bases. The CDR3, as DNA: TGTGCCAGTAGTTACGGAACAGATTCCATGAACACTGAAGCTTTCTTT. Translated: CASSYGTDSMNTEAFF.

This chain uses TRBV6-5 with TRBJ2-3, with a possible D match to TRBD2 (6 bases). V gave up 8 bases and J gave up 1 base, with 10 bases separating them. This CDR3 is built from 13 residues. The germline gives CDR1 MNHEY, CDR2 SVGAGI. The CDR3 region is CASLASGTDTQYF. Here the CDR3 DNA reads TGTGCCAGCTTGGCTAGCGGCACAGATACGCAGTATTTT.

This clone was observed once. The genes are TRBV10-3 and TRBJ1-5, with a weak D call TRBD1 (5 bases). This CDR3 contains 14 residues. Per germline, CDR1 ENHRY and CDR2 SYGVKD. Trimming shortened V by 1 base and J by 6 bases, and 10 bases separated the two germline ends. CDR3 amino acids: CAISEWGGTQPQHF. The CDR3 DNA is TGTGCCATCAGTGAGTGGGGGGGTACTCAGCCCCAGCATTTT.

The CDR3 DNA is TGTGCCAGCAGCGCCCGGGACTATTCCTACAATGAGCAGTTCTTC. This sequence encodes CASSARDYSYNEQFF. The rearrangement uses TRBV9 and TRBJ2-1; TRBD2 aligns across 7 bases. The V gene end was trimmed by 3 bases and the J gene end by 1 base; junction bases not matched to a gene: 4. The germline V gene has CDR1 SGDLS and CDR2 YYNGEE. The CDR3 length is 15 residues.

J is TRBJ2-7 and V is TRBV4-1, with D perhaps matching TRBD1 (6 bases). The germline V and J ends were trimmed by 4 bases and 2 bases, with 18 bases remaining between them. Looked up from germline, CDR1 is MGHRA and CDR2 is YSYEKL. This CDR3 has 16 amino acids. The CDR3 region is CASSPQGYSRAYEQYF. The CDR3 DNA follows: TGCGCCAGCAGCCCCCAGGGGTATAGTCGGGCCTACGAGCAGTACTTC.

In this sample, this clone turned up once. The chain couples TRBV18 to TRBJ2-7, with D perhaps assigned TRBD1 or TRBD2 (5 bases each). The germline V and J ends were trimmed by 8 bases and 2 bases, with 13 bases remaining between them. Per germline, CDR1 KGHSH and CDR2 LQKENI. The CDR3 covers 13 residues. The DNA of the CDR3 is TGTGCCAGCAACCGGGACGGTCCCTACGAGCAGTACTTC. Translation: CASNRDGPYEQYF.

The rearrangement uses TRBV30 and TRBJ1-2; 8 bases align to TRBD1. The CDR3 length is 13 residues. Germline V gene sequence: CDR1 GTSNPN, CDR2 SVGIG (reference sequence). The CDR3 here is CAGKDRVFYGYTF. The CDR3 region has the DNA TGTGCGGGGAAGGACAGGGTCTTCTATGGCTACACCTTC.

The chain joins TRBV19 to TRBJ2-7; D ambiguous. Between the trimmed V and J ends, which lost 6 bases and 3 bases, there was a span of 18 bases. Germline lookup yields CDR1 LNHDA and CDR2 SQIVND (reference sequence). CDR3 length equals 15 residues. The CDR3 DNA is TGTGCCAGTAGCCGGTATAGTGAGGTGGGCTACGAGCAGTACTTC. Its translation is CASSRYSEVGYEQYF.

The rearrangement links TRBV7-2 to TRBJ2-3, with 11 nucleotides matching TRBD2. This CDR3 comprises 16 residues. V shed 6 bases and J 5 bases; nucleotides not matched to a gene: 10. In germline, CDR1 is SGHTA, CDR2 FQGNSA. CDR3 residues: CASSPELAGEVDTQYF. For the CDR3, the DNA is TGTGCCAGCAGTCCCGAACTAGCGGGGGAGGTAGATACGCAGTATTTT.

V usage is TRBV5-1 and J usage is TRBJ2-7; no clear D. Trimming shortened V by 0 bases and J by 3 bases, and 7 bases separated the two germline ends. Germline CDR1 and CDR2: SGHRS and YFSETQ. The CDR3 runs to 13 residues. CDR3 sequence (DNA): TGCGCCAGCAGCTTGGGACACAGCTACGAGCAGTACTTC. Translated: CASSLGHSYEQYF.

The chain combines TRBV30 with TRBJ1-4; D may be TRBD1 (5 bases). V gave up 4 bases and J gave up 5 bases, with 11 bases separating them. This CDR3 has 13 residues. The germline V gene has CDR1 GTSNPN and CDR2 SVGIG (reference sequence). CDR3 loop: CAWNNGGNEKLFF. For the CDR3, the DNA is TGTGCCTGGAATAATGGGGGAAATGAAAAACTGTTTTTT.

This chain links TRBV29-1 with TRBJ1-2; TRBD1 matches 9 bases. CDR1 and CDR2 (germline): SQVTM, ANQGSEA. The CDR3 runs 13 residues. Trimming at V came to 7 bases and at J to 8 bases, leaving 11 bases not matched to a gene. The CDR3 bases are TGCAGCGCGGGGGGGACAGGGTTGTACGGCTACACCTTC. This gives the protein CSAGGTGLYGYTF.

The genes are TRBV5-4 and TRBJ2-7; D gene uncertain. The CDR3 has 16 residues. Germline CDR1 and CDR2: SGHNT and YYREEE (reference sequence). V lost 4 bases, J lost 4 bases, and 21 bases lay in between. For the CDR3, the DNA is TGTGCCAGCAGCCCCTATGGGGTAACTCAAGGGTACGAGCAGTACTTC. It yields the protein CASSPYGVTQGYEQYF. The full variable domain, in which reference TRBV5-4 and TRBJ2-7 provide the parts outside the CDR3, is ETGVTQSPTHLIKTRGQQVTLRCSSQSGHNTVSWYQQALGQGPQFIFQYYREEENGRGNFPPRFSGLQFPNYSSELNVNALELDDSALYLCASSPYGVTQGYEQYFGPGTRLTVT.

The chain joins TRBV7-9 to TRBJ2-7; TRBD1 matches 9 bases. Germline CDR1 and CDR2: SEHNR and FQNEAQ (reference sequence). The CDR3 contains 15 residues. The V gene end was trimmed by 1 base and the J gene end by 3 bases; junction bases not matched to a gene: 4. CDR3 sequence reads: CASSLGWGQGYEQYF. In DNA, the CDR3 is TGTGCCAGCAGCTTAGGGTGGGGACAGGGCTACGAGCAGTACTTC.

The rearrangement links TRBV5-1 to TRBJ2-5; 10 positions match TRBD2. Germline CDR1 and CDR2: SGHRS and YFSETQ. The junction had 5 bases not matched to a gene; V was cut back by 1 base and J by 2 bases. The CDR3 extends over 16 amino acids. The CDR3 sequence is CASSLFSGRLQETQYF. In nucleotides, the CDR3 is TGCGCCAGCAGCTTGTTTAGCGGGAGGTTACAAGAGACCCAGTACTTC.

This chain links TRBV4-3 with TRBJ1-1, with no clear D. This CDR3 region has 14 residues. Germline CDR1 and CDR2: LGHNA and YSLEER. Between the trimmed V and J ends, which lost 0 bases and 2 bases, there was a span of 7 bases. The CDR3 region has the DNA TGCGCCAGCAGCCAAGACACGGGAAACACTGAAGCTTTCTTT. Residues: CASSQDTGNTEAFF.

The chain links TRBV11-2 to TRBJ2-1; 7 nucleotides agree with TRBD1. Trimming cost V 6 bases and J 1 base; bases outside gene matches: 6. The CDR3 contains 15 residues. CDR1 and CDR2 (germline): SGHAT, FQNNGV. CDR3 sequence reads: CASSQDRVSYNEQFF. CDR3 DNA sequence: TGTGCCAGCAGTCAAGACAGGGTATCCTACAATGAGCAGTTCTTC.

CDR3 in DNA: TGTGCCAGCTCACCAAAGGGCTACGAGCAGTACTTC. As protein: CASSPKGYEQYF. The chain couples TRBV18 to TRBJ2-7; no reliable D call. Germline assignment: CDR1 KGHSH and CDR2 LQKENI. V gave up 2 bases and J gave up 3 bases, with 5 bases separating them. The CDR3 is 12 residues long.

The chain is built from TRBV10-3 and TRBJ1-2; a possible D gene is TRBD1 (5 bases). This CDR3 is built from 14 residues. Germline CDR1 ENHRY, CDR2 SYGVKD. Trimming stripped 2 bases from V and 4 bases from J, with 11 bases between. CDR3 DNA sequence: TGTGCCATCAGTGAGGGGATAGGGGCCTATGGCTACACCTTC. It specifies CAISEGIGAYGYTF.

The rearrangement uses TRBV7-9 and TRBJ2-1, with TRBD2 identical over 9 bases. CDR1 SEHNR and CDR2 FQNEAQ come from the germline V gene (reference sequence). The V and J ends lost 5 bases and 8 bases, in that order; junction bases with no gene match: 7. This CDR3 is 14 amino acids long. CDR3: CASSTAGGGDEQFF. DNA for the CDR3: TGTGCCAGCAGCACCGCGGGAGGGGGGGATGAGCAGTTCTTC.